The rows below give T cell receptor beta chains drawn from one sample of a study of OX40 agonist ivuxolimab in advanced cancers. The method was immunoSEQ multiplex PCR; TCRdb's version includes in-frame clones alone and lacks a portion of them. This sample carries about 69,000 clones, about nine tenths of them seen once, and the ten largest clones take about 0.3%. The sequences come from CD4+ or CD8+ T cells sorted from blood, collected in a trial of the OX40 agonist ivuxolimab. These receptor sequences come from an adult with an advanced solid tumor such as melanoma, head and neck, liver or kidney cancer. Both conserved end residues are part of each CDR3.

>TRBJ1-1|TRBV28
CASSLGGVSTEAFF
>TRBJ1-1|TRBV27
CASSFTGGGEAFF
>TRBJ2-3|TRBV29-1
CSGGGAKTDTQYF
>TRBJ2-1|TRBV14
CASSQPLASPYNEQFF
>TRBJ1-1|TRBV6-5
CASSYPHLTGLTEAFF
>TRBJ2-5|TRBV19
CASSTMPSSQETQYF
>TRBJ2-7|TRBV28
CASGTAVYEQYF
>TRBJ1-2|TRBV2
CASSAQLRGPGGYGYTF
>TRBJ2-1|TRBV2
CASRQTSGEYNEQFF
>TRBJ2-1|TRBV6-4
CASSDSGTSVDEQFF
>TRBJ2-2|TRBV6-1
CASRGFGVNTGELFF
>TRBJ1-5|TRBV27
CASRIDRGTKPQHF
>TRBJ2-3|TRBV2
CASRPRAGSGTDTQYF
>TRBJ2-3|TRBV14
CASSHTPLAQKGTDTQYF
>TRBJ2-1|TRBV7-9
CASWASGHNEQFF
>TRBJ2-1|TRBV27
CASRHTSGRVHNEQFF
>TRBJ2-3|TRBV2
CASRVDLDADTQYF
>TRBJ1-3|TRBV11-2
CASSRAGRGASGNTIYF
>TRBJ1-4|TRBV7-9
CASSFLLTATNEKLFF
>TRBJ1-3|TRBV19
CASSERRGRRSEEGNTIYF
>TRBJ2-2|TRBV9
CASSALPLPGELFF
>TRBJ2-2|TRBV19
CASSIWGGGTGELFF
>TRBJ1-1|TRBV27
CASRVQGAREREAFF
>TRBJ1-1|TRBV7-8
CASRGDTEAFF
>TRBJ2-1|TRBV10-3
CAITRTAGGGGNEQFF
>TRBJ1-3|TRBV5-1
CASRQGEVGNTIYF
>TRBJ1-4|TRBV28
CASKQTGATNEKLFF
>TRBJ1-1|TRBV10-3
CATQGQPNTEAFF
>TRBJ2-5|TRBV19
CASRKLAGVRETQYF
>TRBJ2-7|TRBV6-5
CASREGQHYEQYF